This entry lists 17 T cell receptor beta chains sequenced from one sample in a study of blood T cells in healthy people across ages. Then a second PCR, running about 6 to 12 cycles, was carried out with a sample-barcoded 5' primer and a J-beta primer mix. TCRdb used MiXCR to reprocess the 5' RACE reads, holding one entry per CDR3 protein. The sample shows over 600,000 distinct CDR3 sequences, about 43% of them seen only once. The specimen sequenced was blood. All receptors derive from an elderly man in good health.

The CDR3: CASSQDPTGKSEKLFF. CDR3 nucleotide sequence: TGTGCCAGCAGCCAAGATCCGACAGGGAAGAGTGAAAAACTGTTTTTT. The chain uses TRBV3-1 and TRBJ1-4; 7 bases are shared with TRBD1. There are 16 residues in the CDR3. V was pared by 0 bases and J by 7 bases, with 8 bases of the junction left unmatched. Germline V gene lookup returns CDR1 LGHDT and CDR2 YNNKEL (reference sequence).

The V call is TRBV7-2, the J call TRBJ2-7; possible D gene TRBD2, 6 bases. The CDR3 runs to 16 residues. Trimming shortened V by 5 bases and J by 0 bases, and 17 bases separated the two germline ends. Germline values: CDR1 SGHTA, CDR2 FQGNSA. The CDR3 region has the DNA TGTGCCAGCAGCATAAGGGTCACGACTAGCTCCTACGAGCAGTACTTC. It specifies CASSIRVTTSSYEQYF. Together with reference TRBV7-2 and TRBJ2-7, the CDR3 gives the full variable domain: GAGVSQSPSNKVTEKGKDVELRCDPISGHTALYWYRQSLGQGLEFLIYFQGNSAPDKSGLPSDRFSAERTGGSVSTLTIQRTQQEDSAVYLCASSIRVTTSSYEQYFGPGTRLTVT.

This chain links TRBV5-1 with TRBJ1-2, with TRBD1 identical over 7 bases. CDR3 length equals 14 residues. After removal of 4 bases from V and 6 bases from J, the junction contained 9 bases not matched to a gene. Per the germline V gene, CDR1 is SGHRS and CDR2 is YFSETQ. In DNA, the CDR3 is TGCGCCAGCAGCAGGCAGACAGGGCCAGATGGCTACACCTTC. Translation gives CASSRQTGPDGYTF.

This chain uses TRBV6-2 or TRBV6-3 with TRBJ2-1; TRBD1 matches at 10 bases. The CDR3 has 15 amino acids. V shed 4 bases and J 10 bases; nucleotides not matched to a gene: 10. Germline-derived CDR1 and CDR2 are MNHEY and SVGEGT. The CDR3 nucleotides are TGTGCCAGCAGTTGGGACAGGGGCCGCAGTTGGGAGCAGTTCTTC. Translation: CASSWDRGRSWEQFF.

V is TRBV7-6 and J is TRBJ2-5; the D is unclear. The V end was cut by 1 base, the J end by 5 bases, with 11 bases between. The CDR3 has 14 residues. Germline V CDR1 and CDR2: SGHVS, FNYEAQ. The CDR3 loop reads CASSLGYVGETQYF. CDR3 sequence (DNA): TGTGCCAGCAGCTTAGGGTACGTCGGGGAGACCCAGTACTTC. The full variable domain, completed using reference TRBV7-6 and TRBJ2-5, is GAGVSQSPRYKVTKRGQDVALRCDPISGHVSLYWYRQALGQGPEFLTYFNYEAQQDKSGLPNDRFSAERPEGSISTLTIQRTEQRDSAMYRCASSLGYVGETQYFGPGTRLLVL.

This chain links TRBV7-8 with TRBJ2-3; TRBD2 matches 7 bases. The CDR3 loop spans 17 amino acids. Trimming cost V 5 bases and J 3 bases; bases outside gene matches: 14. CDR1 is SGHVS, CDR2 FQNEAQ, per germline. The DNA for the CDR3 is TGTGCCAGCAGCCCTAGAACTAGCGTCCTAACAACAGATACGCAGTATTTT. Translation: CASSPRTSVLTTDTQYF. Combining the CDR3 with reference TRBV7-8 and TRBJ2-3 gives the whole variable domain GAGVSQSPRYKVAKRGQDVALRCDPISGHVSLFWYQQALGQGPEFLTYFQNEAQLDKSGLPSDRFFAERPEGSVSTLKIQRTQQEDSAVYLCASSPRTSVLTTDTQYFGPGTRLTVL.

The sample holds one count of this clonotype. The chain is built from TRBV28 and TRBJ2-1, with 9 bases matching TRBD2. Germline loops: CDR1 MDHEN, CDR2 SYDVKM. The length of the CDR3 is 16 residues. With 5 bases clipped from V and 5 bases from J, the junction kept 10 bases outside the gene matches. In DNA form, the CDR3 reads TGTGCCAGCAGTCCCCATAGCGGGAGTAAGGACAATGAGCAGTTCTTC. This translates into CASSPHSGSKDNEQFF.

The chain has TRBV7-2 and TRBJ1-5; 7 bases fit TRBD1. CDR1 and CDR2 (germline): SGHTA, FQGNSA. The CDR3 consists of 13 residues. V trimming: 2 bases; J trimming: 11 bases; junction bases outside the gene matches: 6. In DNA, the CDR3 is TGTGCCAGCAGCTTATCTTACAGGGGTTCCCAGCATTTT. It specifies CASSLSYRGSQHF.

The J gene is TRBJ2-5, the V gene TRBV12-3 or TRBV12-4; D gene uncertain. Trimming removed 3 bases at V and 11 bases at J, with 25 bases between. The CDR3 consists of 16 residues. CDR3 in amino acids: CASSFGALVPNNEQYF. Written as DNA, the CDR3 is TGTGCCAGCAGTTTCGGTGCGCTAGTACCTAACAATGAGCAGTACTTC.

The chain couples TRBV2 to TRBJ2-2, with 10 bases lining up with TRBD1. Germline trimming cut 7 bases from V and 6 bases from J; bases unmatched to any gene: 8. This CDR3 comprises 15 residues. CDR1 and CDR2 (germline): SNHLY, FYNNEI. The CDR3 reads CASKYGTGVAGELFF. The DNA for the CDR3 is TGTGCCAGCAAATATGGGACAGGGGTCGCCGGGGAGCTGTTTTTT.

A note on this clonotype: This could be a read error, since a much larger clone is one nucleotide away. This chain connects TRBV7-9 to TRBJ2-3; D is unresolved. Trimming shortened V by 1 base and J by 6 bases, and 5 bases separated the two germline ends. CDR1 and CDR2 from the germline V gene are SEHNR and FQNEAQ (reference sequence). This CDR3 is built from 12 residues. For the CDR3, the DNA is TGTGCCAGCAGCTTAGAGGAGGATACGCAGTATTTT. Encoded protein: CASSLEEDTQYF.

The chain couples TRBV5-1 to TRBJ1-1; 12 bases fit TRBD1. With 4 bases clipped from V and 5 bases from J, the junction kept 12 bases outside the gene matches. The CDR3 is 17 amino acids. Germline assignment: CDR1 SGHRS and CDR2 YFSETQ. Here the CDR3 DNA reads TGCGCCAGCAGCGAACAATGGGACAGGGGGCCGAGTACTGAAGCTTTCTTT. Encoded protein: CASSEQWDRGPSTEAFF.

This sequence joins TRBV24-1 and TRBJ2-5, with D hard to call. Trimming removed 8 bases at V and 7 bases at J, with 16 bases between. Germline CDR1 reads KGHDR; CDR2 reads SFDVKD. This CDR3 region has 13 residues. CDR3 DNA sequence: TGTGCCACCAAAGATCGCAGTGCTGGGACCCAGTACTTC. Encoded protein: CATKDRSAGTQYF.

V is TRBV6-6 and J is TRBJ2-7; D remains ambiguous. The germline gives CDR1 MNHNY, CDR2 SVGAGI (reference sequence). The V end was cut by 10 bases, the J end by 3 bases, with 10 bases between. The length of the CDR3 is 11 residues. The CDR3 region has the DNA TGTGCCACCCGACGCAGCTACGAGCAGTACTTC. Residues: CATRRSYEQYF.

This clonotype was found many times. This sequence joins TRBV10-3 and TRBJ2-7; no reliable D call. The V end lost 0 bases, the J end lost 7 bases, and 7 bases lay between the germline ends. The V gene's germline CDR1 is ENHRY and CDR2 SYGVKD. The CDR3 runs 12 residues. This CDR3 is CAISESVGEQYF. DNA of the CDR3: TGTGCCATCAGTGAGTCGGTGGGAGAGCAGTACTTC.

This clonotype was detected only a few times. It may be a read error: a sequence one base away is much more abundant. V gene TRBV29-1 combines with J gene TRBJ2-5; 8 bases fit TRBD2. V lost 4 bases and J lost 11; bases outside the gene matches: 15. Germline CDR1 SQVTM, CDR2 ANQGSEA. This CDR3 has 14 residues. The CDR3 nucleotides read TGCAGCGTTGCATGGCGGGGGGCCCGCAATGAGCAGTACTTC. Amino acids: CSVAWRGARNEQYF.

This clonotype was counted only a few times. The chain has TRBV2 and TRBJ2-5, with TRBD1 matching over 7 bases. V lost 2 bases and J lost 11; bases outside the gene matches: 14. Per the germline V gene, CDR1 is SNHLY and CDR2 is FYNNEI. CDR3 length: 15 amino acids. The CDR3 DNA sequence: TGTGCCAGCAGTGAACAGGGGGTAACATACAATGAGCAGTACTTC. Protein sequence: CASSEQGVTYNEQYF.